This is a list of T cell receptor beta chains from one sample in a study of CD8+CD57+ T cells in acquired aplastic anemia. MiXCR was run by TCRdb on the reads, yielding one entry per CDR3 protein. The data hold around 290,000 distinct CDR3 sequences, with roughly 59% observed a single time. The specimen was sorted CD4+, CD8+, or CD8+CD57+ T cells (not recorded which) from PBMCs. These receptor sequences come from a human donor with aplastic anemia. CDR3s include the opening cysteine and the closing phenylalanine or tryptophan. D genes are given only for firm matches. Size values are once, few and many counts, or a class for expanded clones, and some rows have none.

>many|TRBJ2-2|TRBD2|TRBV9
CASSSGLAGSTGELFF
TGTGCCAGCAGCTCTGGGCTAGCGGGGTCCACCGGGGAGCTGTTTTTT
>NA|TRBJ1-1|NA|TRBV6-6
CASRPLPNTEAFF
TGTGCCAGCAGGCCTCTCCCGAACACTGAAGCTTTCTTT
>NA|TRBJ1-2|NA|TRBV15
CATSSLPGVGYTF
TGTGCCACCAGCAGTTTACCAGGAGTTGGCTACACCTTC
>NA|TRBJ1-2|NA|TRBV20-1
CSALDSLNYGYTF
TGCAGTGCCCTGGACTCCTTAAACTATGGCTACACCTTC
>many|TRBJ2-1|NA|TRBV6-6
CASSYGAGKVEQFF
TGTGCCAGCAGTTACGGGGCGGGGAAGGTTGAGCAGTTCTTC
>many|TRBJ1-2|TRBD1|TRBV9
CASSVDSGGLYGYTF
TGTGCCAGCAGCGTAGACTCAGGGGGACTGTATGGCTACACCTTC
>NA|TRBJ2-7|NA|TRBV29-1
CSVKGRGQKNVYEQYF
TGCAGCGTTAAGGGTCGCGGACAGAAAAACGTCTACGAGCAGTACTTC
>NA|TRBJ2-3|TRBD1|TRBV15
CATSNRQGADTQYF
TGTGCCACCAGCAATAGACAGGGGGCAGATACGCAGTATTTT
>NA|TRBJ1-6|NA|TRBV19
CASSMVNSPLHF
TGTGCCAGTAGTATGGTCAATTCACCCCTCCACTTT
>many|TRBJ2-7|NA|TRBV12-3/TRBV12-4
CASTLQGLGEQYF
TGTGCCAGCACCTTACAGGGACTCGGCGAGCAGTACTTC